These 5 T cell receptor beta chains originate from one sample sequenced in a study of cytomegalovirus exposure and HLA in healthy donors. The PCR contained 60 Vbeta and 13 Jbeta primers. Produced via immunoSEQ multiplex PCR; TCRdb's table is partial and in-frame only. The sample carries about 130,000 clones, around 73% recorded once. Material: PBMCs. These receptor sequences come from a human donor in good health.

The genes are TRBV27 and TRBJ2-7, with TRBD1 identical over 8 bases. The V segment lost 5 bases and the J segment 5 bases; nucleotides outside the gene matches: 14. Looked up from germline, CDR1 is MNHEY and CDR2 is SMNVEV (reference sequence). The CDR3 is made up of 16 amino acids. The CDR3 spells CASSVYKVGQDNEQYF. Written as DNA, the CDR3 is TGTGCCAGCAGTGTTTATAAGGTGGGACAGGATAACGAGCAGTACTTC.

V gene TRBV5-4 combines with J gene TRBJ1-1; D is uncertain. Germline loops: CDR1 SGHNT, CDR2 YYREEE (reference sequence). The CDR3 is made up of 13 amino acids. The V gene lost 6 bases and the J gene lost 12 bases, with 21 bases spanning the gap. In DNA, the CDR3 is TGTGCCAGCACCGAGCCCTCACTTCCCCTCCCTTTCTTT. Protein product: CASTEPSLPLPFF. Supplemented by reference TRBV5-4 and TRBJ1-1, the full variable domain reads ETGVTQSPTHLIKTRGQQVTLRCSSQSGHNTVSWYQQALGQGPQFIFQYYREEENGRGNFPPRFSGLQFPNYSSELNVNALELDDSALYLCASTEPSLPLPFFGQGTRLTVV.

The genes are TRBV27 and TRBJ2-2; perhaps TRBD2 as D (6 bases). V lost 3 bases and J 4 bases, leaving 9 bases between the germline ends. This CDR3 region has 14 residues. The germline CDR1 and CDR2 sequences are MNHEY and SMNVEV (reference sequence). The CDR3 DNA is TGTGCCAGCAGTTTTGGGGGAGGCACCGGGGAGCTGTTTTTT. It translates to CASSFGGGTGELFF.

The chain links TRBV11-1 to TRBJ2-7, with D perhaps matching TRBD1 (5 bases). The germline CDR1 and CDR2 sequences are SGHAT and FQDESV (reference sequence). The CDR3 loop spans 14 amino acids. V gave up 5 bases and J gave up 4 bases, with 15 bases separating them. In nucleotides, the CDR3 is TGTGCCAGCAGCCGTTGGGGCGGAAAATACGAGCAGTACTTC. Amino acid sequence: CASSRWGGKYEQYF. The whole variable domain, filled in from reference TRBV11-1 and TRBJ2-7, reads EAEVAQSPRYKITEKSQAVAFWCDPISGHATLYWYRQILGQGPELLVQFQDESVVDDSQLPKDRFSAERLKGVDSTLKIQPAELGDSAMYLCASSRWGGKYEQYFGPGTRLTVT.

On this clone: A junction boundary mismatches the germline segment, possibly from a read error. The chain employs TRBV7-9 and TRBJ2-7; D call uncertain. The germline V gene has CDR1 SEHNR and CDR2 FQNEAQ (reference sequence). This CDR3 is built from 14 residues. DNA for the CDR3: TGTTCCAGCAGCTTAGATATGGGCCCCTACGAGCAGTACTTC. It codes for CSSSLDMGPYEQYF.